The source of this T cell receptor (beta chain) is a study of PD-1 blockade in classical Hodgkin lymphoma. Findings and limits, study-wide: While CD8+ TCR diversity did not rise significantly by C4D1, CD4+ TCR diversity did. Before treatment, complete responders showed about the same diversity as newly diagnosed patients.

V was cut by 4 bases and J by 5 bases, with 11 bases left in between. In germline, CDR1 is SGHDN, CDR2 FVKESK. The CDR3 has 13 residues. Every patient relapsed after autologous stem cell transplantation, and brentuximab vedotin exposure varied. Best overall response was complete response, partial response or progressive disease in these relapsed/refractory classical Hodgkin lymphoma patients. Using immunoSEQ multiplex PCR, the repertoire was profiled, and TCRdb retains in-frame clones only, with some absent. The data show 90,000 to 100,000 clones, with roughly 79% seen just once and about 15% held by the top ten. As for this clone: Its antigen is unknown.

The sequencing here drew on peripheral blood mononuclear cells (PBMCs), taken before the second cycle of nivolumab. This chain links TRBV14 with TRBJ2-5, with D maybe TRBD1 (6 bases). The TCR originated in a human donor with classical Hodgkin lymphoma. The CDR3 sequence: CASSRAQGETQYF. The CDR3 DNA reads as TGTGCCAGCAGCCGAGCGCAGGGGGAGACCCAGTACTTC. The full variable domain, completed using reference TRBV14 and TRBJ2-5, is EAGVTQFPSHSVIEKGQTVTLRCDPISGHDNLYWYRRVMGKEIKFLLHFVKESKQDESGMPNNRFLAERTGGTYSTLKVQPAELEDSGVYFCASSRAQGETQYFGPGTRLLVL.